This T cell receptor (beta chain) was documented in a study of CD4 T cells in relation to SARS-CoV-2 and coronaviruses. About the study: Convalescent donors were aged about 21 to 75, with median around 40 years.

This clone was recorded only once. Cryopreserved PBMCs were CD4-enriched, then split into naive and memory cells. The CDR3 covers 16 residues. The trim removed 0 bases at V and 8 bases at J, leaving 7 bases unmatched. Germline lookup yields CDR1 SGDLS and CDR2 YYNGEE. Deep TCR-beta sequencing used DNA from uncultured naive and memory CD4+ T cells. The protocol was immunoSEQ multiplex PCR, while the TCRdb copy is restricted to in-frame clones and leaves out a portion. The repertoire includes roughly 11,000 clones, about nine tenths of them detected once, and about 2% sits in the top ten. This TCR came from an adult with COVID-19. Input material: naive CD4+ T cells from PBMCs. The sample's subset: naive CD4+ T cells isolated by negative enrichment. The chain combines TRBV9 with TRBJ2-3; 12 bases match TRBD2. CDR3 in DNA: TGTGCCAGCAGCGTAGCTAGCGGGGGGGGCCCGGGTACGCAGTATTTT. This sequence encodes CASSVASGGGPGTQYF.